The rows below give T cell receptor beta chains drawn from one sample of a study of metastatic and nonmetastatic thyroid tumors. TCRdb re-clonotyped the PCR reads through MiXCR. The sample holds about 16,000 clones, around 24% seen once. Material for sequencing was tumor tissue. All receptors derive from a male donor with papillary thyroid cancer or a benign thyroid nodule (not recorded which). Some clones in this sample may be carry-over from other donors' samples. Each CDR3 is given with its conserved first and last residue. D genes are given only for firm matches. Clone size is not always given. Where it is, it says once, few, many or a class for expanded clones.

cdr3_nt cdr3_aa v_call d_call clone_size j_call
TGTGCCAGCAGCCCCGGGACAGCTAATCAGCCCCAGCATTTT CASSPGTANQPQHF TRBV11-2 TRBD1 many TRBJ1-5
TGTGCCAGCAGCTTAGTTCCTACTAGCGGGAGGGCCGGTCACGAGCAGTACTTC CASSLVPTSGRAGHEQYF TRBV7-8 TRBD2 . TRBJ2-7
TGTGCCAGCAGCTTAAGCTCCTCCCACGAGCAGTACTTC CASSLSSSHEQYF TRBV7-2 . . TRBJ2-7
TGTGCCAGCAGTGAACCGGGATGGGTCAGACCTGGCTACACCTTC CASSEPGWVRPGYTF TRBV6-1 . large TRBJ1-2
TGTGCCAGCAGTGAAAGCGGGGTCGGTGGCACAGATACGCAGTATTTT CASSESGVGGTDTQYF TRBV6-1 TRBD2 medium-sized TRBJ2-3
TGCAGTGCTAGAGCCAGGTCCACTAGCGGGAAAGAGACCCAGTACTTC CSARARSTSGKETQYF TRBV20-1 TRBD2 many TRBJ2-5
TGCGCCAGCAAGTCACCCACAGGGGTAGAGACCCAGTACTTC CASKSPTGVETQYF TRBV5-1 TRBD1 . TRBJ2-5
TGTGCCAGCGATACCGGGACTAGCCAAGAGACCCAGTACTTC CASDTGTSQETQYF TRBV2 TRBD2 medium-sized TRBJ2-5
TGTGCCAGCAGTTACGAGGGATTGGGAGGCTACACCTTC CASSYEGLGGYTF TRBV6-2/TRBV6-3 . medium-sized TRBJ1-2
TGTGCCAGCAGTACGACAGGGGATGAGCAGTACTTC CASSTTGDEQYF TRBV12-3/TRBV12-4 TRBD1 few TRBJ2-7
TGTGCCAGCAGCTTGCCGGCGAGCAAGACCCAGTACTTC CASSLPASKTQYF TRBV5-5 . many TRBJ2-5
TGTGCCAGCAGCTTAAGGATGAACACTGAAGCTTTCTTT CASSLRMNTEAFF TRBV11-3 . many TRBJ1-1
TGCAGTGCTCGGACAGCTAGCAATCAGCCCCAGCATTTT CSARTASNQPQHF TRBV20-1 . . TRBJ1-5
TGTGCCAGCAGAGCTCATGACCGCCGCTCCTACAATGAGCAGTTCTTC CASRAHDRRSYNEQFF TRBV28 . medium-sized TRBJ2-1
TGTGCCAGCGGCTCCCGTGTGAACGGGAGTTTTTACAATGAGCAGTTCTTC CASGSRVNGSFYNEQFF TRBV7-6 . many TRBJ2-1
TGTGCCAGCAGTTACAGGGGACGGGAATACGAGCAGTACTTC CASSYRGREYEQYF TRBV12-3/TRBV12-4 TRBD1 few TRBJ2-7
TGTGCCAGCACCAACGACAGGGCAGGGGGCTACACCTTC CASTNDRAGGYTF TRBV6-1 TRBD1 many TRBJ1-2
TGTGCCAGCAGCAACCGGGACAGGGGTGTGGCCGGGGAGCTGTTTTTT CASSNRDRGVAGELFF TRBV11-1 TRBD1 . TRBJ2-2
TGTGCCAGCAGGCGGTGGAGCGGGATGAACCCCGGGGAGTTGTTTTTT CASRRWSGMNPGELFF TRBV6-1 TRBD2 few TRBJ2-2
TGCGCCAGCAGCTTTGAGTCGTTGCGGAACACAGATACGCAGTATTTT CASSFESLRNTDTQYF TRBV5-1 . once TRBJ2-3
TGTGCCAGCACGCGGCAGAGCTCCTATAATTCACCCCTCCACTTT CASTRQSSYNSPLHF TRBV5-5 . many TRBJ1-6
TGTGCCAGCAGTGCGTACGGCTACGAGCAGTACTTC CASSAYGYEQYF TRBV6-1 . . TRBJ2-7
TGTGCCAGCATCCCCCGCTGGGGGGCCTACGGGGCCAACGTCCTGACTTTC CASIPRWGAYGANVLTF TRBV4-2 . . TRBJ2-6
TGCAGTGCGTCATATAGGGAAATAAGTAGGACGGATACGCAGTATTTT CSASYREISRTDTQYF TRBV20-1 . . TRBJ2-3
TGTGCCAGCACCCTACCGACGACAGGGGCGATAAACACTGAAGCTTTCTTT CASTLPTTGAINTEAFF TRBV6-1 TRBD1 medium-sized TRBJ1-1
TGTGCTAGCAGTCTTGACAGCACAGATACGCAGTATTTT CASSLDSTDTQYF TRBV7-7 . many TRBJ2-3
TGTGCCAGCAGTTACCTAGAAAGAGCTTTCTTT CASSYLERAFF TRBV6-5 . medium-sized TRBJ1-1
TGCGCCAGCAGTGAGTCCGGACTAGCGGCCCGGGAGTATTTT CASSESGLAAREYF TRBV10-1 TRBD2 many TRBJ2-3
TGTGCCAGCAGCTACCTAGCGGAAGAGACCCAGTACTTC CASSYLAEETQYF TRBV7-2 TRBD2 . TRBJ2-5
TGTGCCAGCGGACAAACAAGCACAGATACGCAGTATTTT CASGQTSTDTQYF TRBV27 . large TRBJ2-3
TGTGCCAGCAGCCAGAGCGGGGGGGCTGGGGAGCTGTTTTTT CASSQSGGAGELFF TRBV6-2/TRBV6-3 TRBD2 medium-sized TRBJ2-2